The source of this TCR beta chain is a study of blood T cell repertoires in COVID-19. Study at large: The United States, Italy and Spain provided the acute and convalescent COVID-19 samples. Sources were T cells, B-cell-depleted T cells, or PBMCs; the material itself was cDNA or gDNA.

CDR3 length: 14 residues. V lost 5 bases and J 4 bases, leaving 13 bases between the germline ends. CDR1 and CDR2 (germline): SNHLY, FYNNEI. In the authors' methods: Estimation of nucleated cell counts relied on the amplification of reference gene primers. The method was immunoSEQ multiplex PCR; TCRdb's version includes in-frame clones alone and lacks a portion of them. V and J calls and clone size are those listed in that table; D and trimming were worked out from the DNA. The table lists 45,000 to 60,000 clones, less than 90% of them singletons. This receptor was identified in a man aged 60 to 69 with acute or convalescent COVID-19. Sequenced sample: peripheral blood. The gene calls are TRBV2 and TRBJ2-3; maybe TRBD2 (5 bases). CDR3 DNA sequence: TGTGCCAGCAGTTCTAGCCCTCTGGCAGATACGCAGTATTTT. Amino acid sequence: CASSSSPLADTQYF.